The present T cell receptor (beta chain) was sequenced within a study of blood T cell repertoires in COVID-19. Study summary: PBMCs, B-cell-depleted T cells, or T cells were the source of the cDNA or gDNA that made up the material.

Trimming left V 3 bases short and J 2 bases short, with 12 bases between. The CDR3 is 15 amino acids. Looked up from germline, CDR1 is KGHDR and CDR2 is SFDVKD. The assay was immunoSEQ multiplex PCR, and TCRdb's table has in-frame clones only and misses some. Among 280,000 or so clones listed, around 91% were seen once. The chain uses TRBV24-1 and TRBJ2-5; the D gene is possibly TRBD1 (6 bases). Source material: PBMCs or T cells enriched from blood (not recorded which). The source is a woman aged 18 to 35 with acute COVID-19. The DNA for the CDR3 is TGTGCCACCAGTGATCCTCATGACAGGCAAGAGACCCAGTACTTC. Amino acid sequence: CATSDPHDRQETQYF.